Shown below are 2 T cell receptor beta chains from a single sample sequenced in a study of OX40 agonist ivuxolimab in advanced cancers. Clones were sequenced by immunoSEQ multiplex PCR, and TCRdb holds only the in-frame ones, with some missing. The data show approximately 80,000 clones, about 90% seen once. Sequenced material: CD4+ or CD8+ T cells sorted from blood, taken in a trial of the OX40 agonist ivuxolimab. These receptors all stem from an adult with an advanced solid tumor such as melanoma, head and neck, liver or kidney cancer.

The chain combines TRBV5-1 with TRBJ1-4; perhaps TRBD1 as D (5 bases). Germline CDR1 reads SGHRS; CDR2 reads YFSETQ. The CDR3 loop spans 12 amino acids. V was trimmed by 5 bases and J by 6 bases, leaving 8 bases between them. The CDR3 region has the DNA TGCGCCAGCAGGGGGGAGGATGAAAAACTGTTTTTT. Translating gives CASRGEDEKLFF.

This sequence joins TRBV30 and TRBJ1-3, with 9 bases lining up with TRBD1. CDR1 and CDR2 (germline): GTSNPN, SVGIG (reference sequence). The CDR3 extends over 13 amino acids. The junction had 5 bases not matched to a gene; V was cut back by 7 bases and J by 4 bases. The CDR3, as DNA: TGTGCCTCCCACAGGGGGCAAGGAAACACCATATATTTT. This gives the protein CASHRGQGNTIYF.